Each of the 22 T cell receptor beta chains below was sequenced from the same sample in a study of blood T cell repertoires in COVID-19. Data came from immunoSEQ multiplex PCR; TCRdb stores just in-frame clones and leaves some out. Found here are approximately 220,000 clones, about 80% of them singletons; the top ten hold approximately 1.3%. The sequencing sample was made of PBMCs or T cells enriched from blood (not recorded which). Receptor source: a woman aged 40 to 49 with acute COVID-19.

The rearrangement joins TRBV6-1 to TRBJ1-3; D gene ambiguous. The germline gives CDR1 MNHNS, CDR2 SASEGT. This CDR3 has 13 residues. V was pared by 2 bases and J by 2 bases, with 4 bases between. This CDR3 is CASSEWPGNTIYF. DNA for the CDR3: TGTGCCAGCAGTGAATGGCCTGGAAACACCATATATTTT.

CDR3 DNA: TGTGCCAGCAGCCAAGATATACGGCTCCCAGGCATAAATTCACCCCTCCACTTT. Its protein product is CASSQDIRLPGINSPLHF. V is TRBV4-2 and J is TRBJ1-6; D is undetermined. The CDR3 sequence is 18 residues long. The germline CDR1 and CDR2 sequences are LGHNA and YNFKEQ. Trimming cost V 0 bases and J 7 bases, with 19 bases left between them.

The rearrangement joins TRBV28 to TRBJ2-3, with 9 bases aligning to TRBD2. Germline V gene lookup returns CDR1 MDHEN and CDR2 SYDVKM. V shed 5 bases, J shed 4 bases, and the junction held 7 bases outside the gene matches. The CDR3 is 15 amino acids. The CDR3 DNA follows: TGTGCCAGCAGTAGGGCGGGAGGGCCCCCAGATACGCAGTATTTT. Its protein product is CASSRAGGPPDTQYF.

The chain is built from TRBV30 and TRBJ1-3; D is perhaps TRBD1 (6 bases). Germline V gives CDR1 GTSNPN, CDR2 SVGIG (reference sequence). This CDR3 has 14 residues. V was clipped by 5 bases and J by 4 bases, with 15 bases between them. This CDR3 is CAWGGDTAGNTIYF. CDR3 sequence (DNA): TGTGCCTGGGGAGGGGACACCGCGGGAAACACCATATATTTT.

This clone was found a few times. The V gene is TRBV21-1, the J gene TRBJ1-5; the D call of TRBD1 is as the table states it, not checked on the DNA. TRBV21-1 is described as a pseudogene. This CDR3 has 15 residues. CDR3 nucleotides: TGTGCCAGCAGCAAAGGGGACAGAGTCAATCAGCCCCAGCATTTT. Translated, it gives CASSKGDRVNQPQHF.

The chain links TRBV7-9 to TRBJ2-3, with 8 bases aligning to TRBD2. The V and J ends lost 5 bases and 3 bases, in that order; junction bases with no gene match: 4. The CDR3 totals 14 residues. Germline V CDR1 and CDR2: SEHNR, FQNEAQ (reference sequence). The CDR3 coding sequence is TGTGCCAGCAGCCGGGAGGGCCTTACAGATACGCAGTATTTT. Amino acid sequence: CASSREGLTDTQYF.

This clone was seen only a few times. This chain connects TRBV3-1 (or the pseudogene TRBV3-2) to TRBJ2-6, with a tentative D call TRBD1 (6 bases). Germline assignment: CDR1 LGHDT and CDR2 YNNKEL (reference sequence). This CDR3 has 19 amino acids. V was trimmed by 5 bases and J by 4 bases, leaving 24 bases between them. The DNA of the CDR3 is TGTGCCAGCAGCTATACTAACCACAGGGTTTTTGGCGGGGCCAACGTCCTGACTTTC. This gives the protein CASSYTNHRVFGGANVLTF.

The gene calls are TRBV10-3 and TRBJ1-1; 8 nucleotides align to TRBD1. V gave up 6 bases and J gave up 6 bases; unmatched junction bases: 6. CDR1 is ENHRY and CDR2 is SYGVKD in the germline V gene. The CDR3 runs 13 residues. CDR3 nucleotides: TGTGCCATCAGGAGGGTACAGGGGGCTGAAGCTTTCTTT. This codes for CAIRRVQGAEAFF.

The chain employs TRBV14 and TRBJ1-4, with TRBD1 matching over 7 bases. The CDR3 runs to 14 residues. Germline CDR1 is SGHDN and CDR2 is FVKESK. V shed 4 bases and J 2 bases; nucleotides not matched to a gene: 1. The CDR3 is CASSLRGTNEKLFF. In DNA form, the CDR3 reads TGTGCCAGCAGCCTCAGGGGGACTAATGAAAAACTGTTTTTT.

The V and J genes are TRBV28 and TRBJ1-5; D uncertain. CDR1 is MDHEN, CDR2 SYDVKM, per germline. The CDR3 totals 13 residues. The germline V and J ends were trimmed by 6 bases and 4 bases, with 10 bases remaining between them. For the CDR3, the DNA is TGTGCCAGCAGACCGAAGCGGAATCAGCCCCAGCATTTT. Residues: CASRPKRNQPQHF.

CDR3 DNA: TGTGCCAGCTCACCTGGAGGGGAGAGCACTGAAGCTTTCTTT. It codes for CASSPGGESTEAFF. The chain employs TRBV18 and TRBJ1-1; tentative D call: TRBD1 (5 bases). From germline, CDR1 is KGHSH and CDR2 LQKENI. V lost 3 bases and J lost 4, with 12 bases in between. The CDR3 is made up of 14 amino acids. Looking up the rest from reference TRBV18 and TRBJ1-1 gives the full variable domain: NAGVMQNPRHLVRRRGQEARLRCSPMKGHSHVYWYRQLPEEGLKFMVYLQKENIIDESGMPKERFSAEFPKEGPSILRIQQVVRGDSAAYFCASSPGGESTEAFFGQGTRLTVV.

This clone was recorded once. The rearrangement uses TRBV19 and TRBJ1-1, with a weak D call TRBD1 (6 bases). Germline V gene sequence: CDR1 LNHDA, CDR2 SQIVND (reference sequence). Trimming cost V 6 bases and J 8 bases, with 16 bases left between them. The CDR3 runs 13 residues. CDR3 sequence (DNA): TGTGCCAGTAGATTATTCTTAGGGACAGAAGCTTTCTTT. Translation gives CASRLFLGTEAFF.

This chain joins TRBV29-1 and TRBJ2-5; a possible D gene is TRBD2 (7 bases). V was cut by 2 bases and J by 0 bases, with 13 bases left in between. The length of the CDR3 is 15 residues. Germline V gene lookup returns CDR1 SQVTM and CDR2 ANQGSEA. CDR3 sequence: CSVEKGGGYQETQYF. The DNA of the CDR3 is TGCAGCGTTGAAAAGGGCGGGGGCTACCAAGAGACCCAGTACTTC.

CDR3 sequence: CASSPRNRLADYNEQFF. The CDR3 DNA follows: TGTGCCAGCAGCCCGCGGAATCGGCTAGCGGACTACAATGAGCAGTTCTTC. This chain joins TRBV3-1 (or the pseudogene TRBV3-2) and TRBJ2-1; 7 bases fit TRBD2. In germline, CDR1 is LGHDT, CDR2 YNNKEL (reference sequence). The CDR3 runs to 17 residues. Trimming cost V 4 bases and J 3 bases; bases outside gene matches: 12.

This clone was observed a single time. The chain carries TRBV7-3 and TRBJ2-3; no reliable D call. Trimming removed 5 bases at V and 0 bases at J, with 12 bases between. Germline-derived CDR1 and CDR2 are SGHTA and FQGTGA. This CDR3 comprises 15 residues. CDR3 residues: CASSQKPVSTDTQYF. CDR3 DNA: TGTGCCAGCAGCCAGAAACCTGTTAGCACAGATACGCAGTATTTT.

V gene TRBV4-3 combines with J gene TRBJ2-5, with TRBD2 matching over 9 bases. With 1 base clipped from V and 4 bases from J, the junction kept 4 bases outside the gene matches. CDR1 is LGHNA, CDR2 YSLEER, per germline. The CDR3 totals 15 residues. CDR3: CASSQGGGVAETQYF. Here the CDR3 DNA reads TGCGCCAGCAGCCAAGGCGGGGGGGTAGCAGAGACCCAGTACTTC.

The chain couples TRBV28 to TRBJ2-3, with D perhaps TRBD2 (7 bases). This CDR3 contains 17 residues. Trimming took 5 bases from V and 5 from J, leaving 23 bases between them. The germline CDR1 and CDR2 sequences are MDHEN and SYDVKM. The CDR3 here is CASSLPRGAGDEDTQYF. CDR3 nucleotide sequence: TGTGCCAGCAGTCTCCCCAGGGGTGCGGGGGATGAAGATACGCAGTATTTT. The variable domain in full, with the rest retrieved from reference TRBV28 and TRBJ2-3, is DVKVTQSSRYLVKRTGEKVFLECVQDMDHENMFWYRQDPGLGLRLIYFSYDVKMKEKGDIPEGYSVSREKKERFSLILESASTNQTSMYLCASSLPRGAGDEDTQYFGPGTRLTVL.

This chain connects TRBV6-5 to TRBJ1-2, with 7 bases lining up with TRBD1. With V trimmed by 0 bases and J by 8 bases, 6 bases remained unmatched. The CDR3 loop spans 14 amino acids. The V gene's germline CDR1 is MNHEY and CDR2 SVGAGI. CDR3 coding DNA: TGTGCCAGCAGTTACTCGACAGGGAAGGACGGCTACACCTTC. Translation: CASSYSTGKDGYTF.

The rearrangement links TRBV7-3 to TRBJ1-1; no definite D call. Trimming removed 5 bases from V and 4 bases from J, with 14 bases in between. Germline lookup yields CDR1 SGHTA and CDR2 FQGTGA. This CDR3 comprises 14 residues. The CDR3 region has the DNA TGTGCCAGCAGCAACGGCGGCGCGGGCACTGAAGCTTTCTTT. Translation: CASSNGGAGTEAFF.

The chain links TRBV11-2 to TRBJ1-5, with D perhaps TRBD1 (5 bases). The CDR3 length is 14 residues. Germline assignment: CDR1 SGHAT and CDR2 FQNNGV. Trimming left V 0 bases short and J 11 bases short, with 14 bases between. CDR3 residues: CASSLEPSSGSQHF. For the CDR3, the DNA is TGTGCCAGCAGCTTAGAACCCTCTTCAGGGTCCCAGCATTTT.

The gene calls are TRBV18 and TRBJ2-5; 12 nucleotides agree with TRBD2. The length of the CDR3 is 14 residues. J lost 5 bases, V lost 8 bases, and 6 bases had no gene match. CDR1 is KGHSH, CDR2 LQKENI, per germline. The CDR3 coding sequence is TGTGCCAGCACCGGGACTAGCGGGCGGGAGACCCAGTACTTC. Translated, it gives CASTGTSGRETQYF.

The chain recombines TRBV5-1 with TRBJ2-1, with 7 bases aligning to TRBD2. The germline V gene encodes CDR1 SGHRS and CDR2 YFSETQ. V lost 4 bases to trimming and J lost 8 bases; unmatched junction nucleotides: 12. The CDR3 is 15 residues long. CDR3 bases: TGCGCCAGCAGCCACGGACTAGTTCGCAGAGATGAGCAGTTCTTC. Amino acids: CASSHGLVRRDEQFF.